Below are 8 T cell receptor beta chains sequenced from a single sample in a study of blood T cell repertoires in COVID-19. This table comes from immunoSEQ multiplex PCR, and its TCRdb copy is limited to in-frame clones, with some not included. The sample records about 430,000 clones, roughly nine tenths being singletons. The sample taken for sequencing was PBMCs or T cells enriched from blood (not recorded which). Every receptor here comes from a man aged 25 to 40 who had recovered from COVID-19.

This chain connects TRBV5-6 to TRBJ1-6; D is uncertain. The V end was cut by 5 bases, the J end by 10 bases, with 7 bases between. The CDR3 is 11 residues long. Germline CDR1 reads SGHDT; CDR2 reads YYEEEE. DNA for the CDR3: TGTGCCAGCAGTCGGAGGTCACCCCTCCACTTT. Encoded protein: CASSRRSPLHF.

V usage is TRBV27 and J usage is TRBJ2-7, with 10 nucleotides matching TRBD1. V lost 8 bases and J lost 5; bases outside the gene matches: 6. Looked up from germline, CDR1 is MNHEY and CDR2 is SMNVEV (reference sequence). This CDR3 comprises 13 residues. Here the CDR3 reads CASGGTGAHEQYF. The DNA of the CDR3 is TGTGCCAGCGGCGGGACAGGGGCCCACGAGCAGTACTTC.

The chain joins TRBV28 to TRBJ1-1; TRBD1 matches 7 bases. The CDR3 has 13 residues. Germline CDR1 reads MDHEN; CDR2 reads SYDVKM. The V and J ends lost 3 bases and 9 bases, in that order; junction bases with no gene match: 7. The CDR3 DNA reads TGTGCCAGCAGTTTGACCCACAGGGGCCAAGCTTTCTTT. Translating it yields CASSLTHRGQAFF.

Only one count was recorded for this clone. The rearrangement uses TRBV5-1 and TRBJ2-7, with TRBD2 matching over 15 bases. Germline V gives CDR1 SGHRS, CDR2 YFSETQ. CDR3 size: 15 residues. With V trimmed by 4 bases and J by 7 bases, 6 bases remained unmatched. DNA for the CDR3: TGCGCCAGCAGCGGAACCGGGACTAGCGGGAGGGAGCAGTACTTC. Its protein is CASSGTGTSGREQYF.

This clone has a handful of counts. J is TRBJ1-1 and V is TRBV19; 9 bases map to TRBD1. The germline CDR1 and CDR2 sequences are LNHDA and SQIVND (reference sequence). The CDR3 has 15 residues. Germline trimming cut 7 bases from V and 4 bases from J; bases unmatched to any gene: 10. CDR3 sequence: CASKQAVDRGTEAFF. Here the CDR3 DNA reads TGTGCCAGTAAACAGGCGGTGGACAGGGGCACTGAAGCTTTCTTT.

V gene TRBV27 combines with J gene TRBJ2-6, with D perhaps matching TRBD1 (6 bases). The CDR3 spans 18 residues. V was shortened by 3 bases and J by 0 bases, with 15 bases between the two germline ends. CDR1 is MNHEY, CDR2 SMNVEV, per germline (reference sequence). The CDR3 DNA sequence: TGTGCCAGCAGTTTCACAGGGATTGGGAGCTCTGGGGCCAACGTCCTGACTTTC. The encoded protein is CASSFTGIGSSGANVLTF.

The V and J genes are TRBV18 and TRBJ1-6; 10 bases align to TRBD1. The CDR3 runs 18 residues. V trimming: 0 bases; J trimming: 2 bases; junction bases outside the gene matches: 4. CDR1 KGHSH and CDR2 LQKENI come from the germline V gene. This CDR3 is CASSPPGQGFPYNSPLHF. The DNA for the CDR3 is TGTGCCAGCTCACCACCGGGACAGGGGTTCCCCTATAATTCACCCCTCCACTTT. Full variable domain (outside the CDR3, taken from reference TRBV18 and TRBJ1-6): NAGVMQNPRHLVRRRGQEARLRCSPMKGHSHVYWYRQLPEEGLKFMVYLQKENIIDESGMPKERFSAEFPKEGPSILRIQQVVRGDSAAYFCASSPPGQGFPYNSPLHFGNGTRLTVT.

The gene calls are TRBV19 and TRBJ1-2; unclear D gene. V was trimmed by 6 bases and J by 4 bases, leaving 12 bases between them. CDR1 and CDR2 (germline): LNHDA, SQIVND (reference sequence). The CDR3 extends over 13 amino acids. The CDR3 sequence: CASRPTEVYGYTF. CDR3 bases: TGTGCCAGTAGGCCTACAGAAGTCTATGGCTACACCTTC.